This T cell receptor (beta chain) stems from a study of control samples from healthy donors and cancer patients. Clones were read by immunoSEQ multiplex PCR, and TCRdb kept only the in-frame ones, dropping some. The repertoire holds 70,000 to 90,000 clones, with around nine tenths as singletons. CDR3 length: 14 residues. Trimming pared 6 bases from V and 1 base from J, leaving 13 bases between. CDR1 and CDR2 from the germline V gene are SGHRS and YFSETQ. The source of this sequence is a woman aged 55 to 70 with head and neck cancer. Sequencing was done on a sample of PBMCs. The chain combines TRBV5-1 with TRBJ1-1; D is perhaps TRBD1 (5 bases). The CDR3 sequence: CASTPRQGNTEAFF. As DNA, the CDR3 is TGCGCCAGCACCCCACGTCAGGGGAACACTGAAGCTTTCTTT. The complete variable domain, with remaining parts taken from reference TRBV5-1 and TRBJ1-1, reads KAGVTQTPRYLIKTRGQQVTLSCSPISGHRSVSWYQQTPGQGLQFLFEYFSETQRNKGNFPGRFSGRQFSNSRSEMNVSTLELGDSALYLCASTPRQGNTEAFFGQGTRLTVV.